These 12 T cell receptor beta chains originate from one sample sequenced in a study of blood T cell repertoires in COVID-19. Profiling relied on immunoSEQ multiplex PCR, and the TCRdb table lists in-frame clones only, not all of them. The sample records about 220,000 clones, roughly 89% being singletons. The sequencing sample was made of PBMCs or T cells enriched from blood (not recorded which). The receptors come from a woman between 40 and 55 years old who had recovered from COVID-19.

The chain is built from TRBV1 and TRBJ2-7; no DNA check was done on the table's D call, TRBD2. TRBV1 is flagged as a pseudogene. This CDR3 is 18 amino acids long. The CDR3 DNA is TGCACCAGCAGCCCAGTAAAGGACTACAGCGGACCATCCTACGAGCAGTACGTC. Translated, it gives CTSSPVKDYSGPSYEQYV.

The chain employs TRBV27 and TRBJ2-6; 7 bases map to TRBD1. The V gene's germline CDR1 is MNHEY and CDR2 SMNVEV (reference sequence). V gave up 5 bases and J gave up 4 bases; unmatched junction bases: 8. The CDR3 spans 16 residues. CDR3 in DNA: TGTGCCAGCAGTGCCTCACAGGGGTTAGGGGCCAACGTCCTGACTTTC. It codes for CASSASQGLGANVLTF.

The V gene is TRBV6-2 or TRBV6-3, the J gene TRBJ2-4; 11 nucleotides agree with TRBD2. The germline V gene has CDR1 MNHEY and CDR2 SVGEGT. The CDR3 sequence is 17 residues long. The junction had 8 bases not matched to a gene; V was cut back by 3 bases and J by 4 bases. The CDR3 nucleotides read TGTGCCAGCAGTTATAGGACTAGCGGGCATGGGAAAAACATTCAGTACTTC. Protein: CASSYRTSGHGKNIQYF.

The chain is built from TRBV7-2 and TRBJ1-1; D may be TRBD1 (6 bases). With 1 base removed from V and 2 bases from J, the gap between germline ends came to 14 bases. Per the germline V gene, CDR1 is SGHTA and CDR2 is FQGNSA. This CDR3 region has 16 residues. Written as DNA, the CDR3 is TGTGCCAGCAGCTTAGATACGACAGGCCGAAACACTGAAGCTTTCTTT. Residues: CASSLDTTGRNTEAFF.

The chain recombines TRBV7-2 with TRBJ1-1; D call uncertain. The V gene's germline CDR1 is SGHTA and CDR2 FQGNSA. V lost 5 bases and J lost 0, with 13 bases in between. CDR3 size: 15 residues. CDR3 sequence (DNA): TGTGCCAGCAGCCTCCGGAGGGTCATGAACACTGAAGCTTTCTTT. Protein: CASSLRRVMNTEAFF.

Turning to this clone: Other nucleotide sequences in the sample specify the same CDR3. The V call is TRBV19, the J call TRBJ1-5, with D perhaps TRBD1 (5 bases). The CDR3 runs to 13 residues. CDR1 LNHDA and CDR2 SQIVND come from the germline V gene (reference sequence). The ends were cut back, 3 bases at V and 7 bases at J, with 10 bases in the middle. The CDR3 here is CASSMDGGQPQHF. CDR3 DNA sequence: TGTGCCAGTAGTATGGACGGGGGGCAGCCCCAGCATTTT.

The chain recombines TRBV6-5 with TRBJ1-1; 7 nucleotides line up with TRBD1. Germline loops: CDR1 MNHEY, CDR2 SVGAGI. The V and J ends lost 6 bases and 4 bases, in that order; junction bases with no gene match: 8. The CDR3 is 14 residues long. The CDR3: CASRQTGQTTEAFF. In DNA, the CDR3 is TGTGCCAGCAGGCAGACAGGGCAAACCACTGAAGCTTTCTTT.

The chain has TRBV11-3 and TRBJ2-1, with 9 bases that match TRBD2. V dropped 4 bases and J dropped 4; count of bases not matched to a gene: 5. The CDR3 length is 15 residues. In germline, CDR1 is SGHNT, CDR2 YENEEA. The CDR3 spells CASSSSGNGYNEQFF. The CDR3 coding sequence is TGTGCCAGCAGCTCTAGCGGGAACGGGTACAATGAGCAGTTCTTC.

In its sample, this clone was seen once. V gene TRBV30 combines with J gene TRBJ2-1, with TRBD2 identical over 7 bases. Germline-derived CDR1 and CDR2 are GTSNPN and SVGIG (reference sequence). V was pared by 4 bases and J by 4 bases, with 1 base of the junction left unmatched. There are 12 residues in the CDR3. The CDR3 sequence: CAWTSGYNEQFF. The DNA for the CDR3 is TGTGCCTGGACTAGCGGTTACAATGAGCAGTTCTTC. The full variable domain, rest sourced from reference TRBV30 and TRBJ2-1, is SQTIHQWPATLVQPVGSPLSLECTVEGTSNPNLYWYRQAAGRGLQLLFYSVGIGQISSEVPQNLSASRPQDRQFILSSKKLLLSDSGFYLCAWTSGYNEQFFGPGTRLTVL.

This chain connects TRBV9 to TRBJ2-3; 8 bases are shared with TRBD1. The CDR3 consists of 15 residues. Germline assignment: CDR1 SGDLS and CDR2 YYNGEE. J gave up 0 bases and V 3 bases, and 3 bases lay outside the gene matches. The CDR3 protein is CASSDRDRSTDTQYF. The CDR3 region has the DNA TGTGCCAGCAGCGACCGGGACAGGAGCACAGATACGCAGTATTTT. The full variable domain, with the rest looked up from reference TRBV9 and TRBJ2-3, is DSGVTQTPKHLITATGQRVTLRCSPRSGDLSVYWYQQSLDQGLQFLIQYYNGEERAKGNILERFSAQQFPDLHSELNLSSLELGDSALYFCASSDRDRSTDTQYFGPGTRLTVL.

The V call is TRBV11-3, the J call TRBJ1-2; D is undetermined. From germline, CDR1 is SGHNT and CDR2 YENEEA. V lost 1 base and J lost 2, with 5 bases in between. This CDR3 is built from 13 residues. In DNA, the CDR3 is TGTGCCAGCAGCTTAGTCAGGAACTATGGCTACACCTTC. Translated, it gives CASSLVRNYGYTF.

CDR3 coding DNA: TGTGCCATCAGTGAGCTAGCGGGAGGGGGAACAGATACGCAGTATTTT. Its translation is CAISELAGGGTDTQYF. The genes are TRBV10-3 and TRBJ2-3; 12 positions agree with TRBD2. The CDR3 contains 16 residues. V dropped 2 bases and J dropped 3; count of bases not matched to a gene: 3. Per germline, CDR1 ENHRY and CDR2 SYGVKD.